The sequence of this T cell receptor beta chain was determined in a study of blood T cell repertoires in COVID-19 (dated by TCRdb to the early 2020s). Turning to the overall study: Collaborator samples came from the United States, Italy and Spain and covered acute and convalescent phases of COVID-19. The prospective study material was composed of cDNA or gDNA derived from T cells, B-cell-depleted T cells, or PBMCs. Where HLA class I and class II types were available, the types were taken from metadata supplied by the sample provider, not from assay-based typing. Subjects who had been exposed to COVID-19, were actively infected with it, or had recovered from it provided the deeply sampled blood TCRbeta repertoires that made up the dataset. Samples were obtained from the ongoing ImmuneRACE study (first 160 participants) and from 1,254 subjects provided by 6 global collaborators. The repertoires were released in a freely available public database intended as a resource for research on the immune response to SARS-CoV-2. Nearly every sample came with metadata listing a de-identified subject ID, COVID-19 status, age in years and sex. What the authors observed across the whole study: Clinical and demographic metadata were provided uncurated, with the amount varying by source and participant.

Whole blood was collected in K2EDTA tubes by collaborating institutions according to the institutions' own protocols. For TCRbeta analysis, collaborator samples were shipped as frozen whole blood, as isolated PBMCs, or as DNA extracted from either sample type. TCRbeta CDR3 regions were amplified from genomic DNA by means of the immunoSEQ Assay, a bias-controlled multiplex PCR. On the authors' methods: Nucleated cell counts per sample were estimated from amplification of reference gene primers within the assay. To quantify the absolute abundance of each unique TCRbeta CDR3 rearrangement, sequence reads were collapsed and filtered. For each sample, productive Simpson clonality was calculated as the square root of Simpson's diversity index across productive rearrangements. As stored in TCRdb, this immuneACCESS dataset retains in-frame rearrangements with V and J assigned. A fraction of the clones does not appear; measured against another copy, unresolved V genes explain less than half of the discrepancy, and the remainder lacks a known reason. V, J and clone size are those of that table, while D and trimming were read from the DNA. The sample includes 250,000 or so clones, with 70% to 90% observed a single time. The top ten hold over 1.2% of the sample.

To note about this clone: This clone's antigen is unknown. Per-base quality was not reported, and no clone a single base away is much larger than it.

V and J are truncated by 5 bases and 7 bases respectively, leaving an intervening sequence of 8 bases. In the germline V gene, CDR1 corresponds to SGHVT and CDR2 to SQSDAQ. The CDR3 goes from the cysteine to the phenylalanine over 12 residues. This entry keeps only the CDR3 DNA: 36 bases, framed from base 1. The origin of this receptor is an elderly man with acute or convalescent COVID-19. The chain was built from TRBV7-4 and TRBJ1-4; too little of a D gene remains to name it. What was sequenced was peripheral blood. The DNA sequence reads TGTGCCAGCAGCGCAGCGTCTGAAAAACTGTTTTTT. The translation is CASSAASEKLFF. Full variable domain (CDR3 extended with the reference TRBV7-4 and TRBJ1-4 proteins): GAGVSQSPRYKVAKRGRDVALRCDSISGHVTLYWYRQTLGQGSEVLTYSQSDAQRDKSGRPSGRFSAERPERSVSTLKIQRTEQGDSAVYLCASSAASEKLFFGSGTQLSVL.